Given below is one T cell receptor beta chain in context. This sample is drawn from a study of Ad26.COV2.S vaccination and SARS-CoV-2 variants. Turning to the study itself: Ad26.COV2.S given intramuscularly, once or twice 56 days apart.

V shed 6 bases and J shed 5 bases, with 14 bases lying between them. Per the germline V gene, CDR1 is MNHEY and CDR2 is SVGAGI. The CDR3 totals 13 residues. Profiled with immunoSEQ multiplex PCR; TCRdb holds only in-frame clones, not every one. The table shows 380,000 or so clones, with roughly four fifths occurring only once. Described treatment: roughly 20 received Ad26.COV2.S at low or high dose, single or two shots; 5 received placebo; per-sample allocation not given. At day 63 after the first vaccine or placebo injection, samples were drawn. The study used a vaccine consisting of an Ad26 vector that expressed Wuhan-strain SARS-CoV-2 spike.

This chain joins TRBV6-5 and TRBJ2-7; D gene unclear. The source is a person between 18 and 60 years old who received the Ad26.COV2.S COVID-19 vaccine or a placebo. This specimen was peripheral blood, taken in a trial of Ad26.COV2.S vaccine versus placebo. This CDR3 reads CASRGLLPDEQYF. CDR3 nucleotide sequence: TGTGCCAGCAGAGGCCTTCTCCCCGACGAGCAGTACTTC.